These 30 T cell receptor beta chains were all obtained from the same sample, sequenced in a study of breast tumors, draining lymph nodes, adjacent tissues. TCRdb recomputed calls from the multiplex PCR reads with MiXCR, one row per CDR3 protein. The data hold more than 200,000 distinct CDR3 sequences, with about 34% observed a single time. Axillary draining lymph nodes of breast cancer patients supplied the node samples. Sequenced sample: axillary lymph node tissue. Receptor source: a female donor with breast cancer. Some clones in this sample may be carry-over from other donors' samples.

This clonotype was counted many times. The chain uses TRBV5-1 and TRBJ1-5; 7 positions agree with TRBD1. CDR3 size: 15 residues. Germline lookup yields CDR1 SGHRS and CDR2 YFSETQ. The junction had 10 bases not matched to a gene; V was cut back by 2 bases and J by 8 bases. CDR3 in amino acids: CASSLFPGGEKPQHF. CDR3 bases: TGCGCCAGCAGCTTATTTCCAGGGGGAGAAAAGCCCCAGCATTTT.

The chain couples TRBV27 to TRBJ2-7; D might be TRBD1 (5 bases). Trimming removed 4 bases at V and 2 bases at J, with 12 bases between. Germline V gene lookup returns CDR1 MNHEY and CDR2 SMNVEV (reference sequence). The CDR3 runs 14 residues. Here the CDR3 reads CASSSSGSPYEQYF. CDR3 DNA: TGTGCCAGCAGTTCTTCAGGGTCGCCCTACGAGCAGTACTTC.

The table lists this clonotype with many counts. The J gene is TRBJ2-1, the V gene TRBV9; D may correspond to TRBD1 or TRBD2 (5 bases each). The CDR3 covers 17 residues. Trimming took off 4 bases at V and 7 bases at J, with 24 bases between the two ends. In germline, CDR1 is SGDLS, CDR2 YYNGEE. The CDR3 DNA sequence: TGTGCCAGCAGCCCACGTCCAGGGAGCGGAGCAGGAAATGAGCAGTTCTTC. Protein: CASSPRPGSGAGNEQFF.

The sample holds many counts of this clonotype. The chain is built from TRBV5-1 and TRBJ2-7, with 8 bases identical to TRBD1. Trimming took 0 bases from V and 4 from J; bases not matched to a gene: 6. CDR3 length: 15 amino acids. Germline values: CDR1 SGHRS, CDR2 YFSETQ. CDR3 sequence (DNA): TGCGCCAGCAGCTTGGGAGGCGGGACAGGATACGAGCAGTACTTC. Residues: CASSLGGGTGYEQYF.

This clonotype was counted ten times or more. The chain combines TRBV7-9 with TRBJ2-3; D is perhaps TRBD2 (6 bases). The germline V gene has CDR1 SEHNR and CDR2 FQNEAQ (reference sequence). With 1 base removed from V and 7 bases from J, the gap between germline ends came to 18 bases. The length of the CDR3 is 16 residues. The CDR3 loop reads CASSLGSGFRGNTQYF. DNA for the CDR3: TGTGCCAGCAGCTTAGGGAGCGGGTTTCGCGGAAATACGCAGTATTTT.

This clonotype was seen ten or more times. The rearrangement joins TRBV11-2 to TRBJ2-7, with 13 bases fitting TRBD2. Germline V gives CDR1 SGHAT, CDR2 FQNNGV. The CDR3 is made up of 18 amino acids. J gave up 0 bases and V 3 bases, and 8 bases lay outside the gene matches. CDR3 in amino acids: CASSFALAGGGSSYEQYF. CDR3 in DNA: TGTGCCAGCAGCTTCGCACTAGCGGGAGGGGGCAGCTCCTACGAGCAGTACTTC.

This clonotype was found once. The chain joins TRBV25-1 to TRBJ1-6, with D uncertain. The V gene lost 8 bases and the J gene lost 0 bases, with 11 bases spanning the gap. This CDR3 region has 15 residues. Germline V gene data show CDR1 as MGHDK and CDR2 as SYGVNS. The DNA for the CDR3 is TGTGCCAGCTTGAGTGGGCCCTCCTATAATTCACCCCTCCACTTT. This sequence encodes CASLSGPSYNSPLHF.

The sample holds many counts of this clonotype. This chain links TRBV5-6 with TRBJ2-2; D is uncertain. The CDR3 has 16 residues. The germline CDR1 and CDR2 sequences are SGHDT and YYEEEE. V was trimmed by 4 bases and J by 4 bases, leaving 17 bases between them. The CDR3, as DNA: TGTGCCAGCAGCACCACTGACCTGGTACCCACCGGGGAGCTGTTTTTT. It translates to CASSTTDLVPTGELFF.

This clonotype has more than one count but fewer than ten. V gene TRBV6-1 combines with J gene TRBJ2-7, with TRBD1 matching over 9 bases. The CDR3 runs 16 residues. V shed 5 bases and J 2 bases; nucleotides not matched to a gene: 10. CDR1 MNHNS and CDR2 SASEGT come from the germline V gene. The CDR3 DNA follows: TGTGCCAGCAGTCACCTCAATGGACAGGGGCCCTACGAGCAGTACTTC. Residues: CASSHLNGQGPYEQYF.

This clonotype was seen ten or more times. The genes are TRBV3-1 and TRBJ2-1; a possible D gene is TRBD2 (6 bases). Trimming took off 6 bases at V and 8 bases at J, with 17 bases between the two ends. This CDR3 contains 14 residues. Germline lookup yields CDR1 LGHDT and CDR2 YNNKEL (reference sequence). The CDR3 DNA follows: TGTGCCAGCAGGCGGGGCCCTAACATCGATGAGCAGTTCTTC. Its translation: CASRRGPNIDEQFF.

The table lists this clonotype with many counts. The CDR3 bases are TGTGCCAGCAGCTTACAGGGAAGGAACGAGCAGTACTTC. Protein sequence: CASSLQGRNEQYF. V gene TRBV7-3 combines with J gene TRBJ2-7; maybe TRBD1 (5 bases). The CDR3 is 13 amino acids. V was pared by 2 bases and J by 5 bases, with 10 bases between. Germline assignment: CDR1 SGHTA and CDR2 FQGTGA.

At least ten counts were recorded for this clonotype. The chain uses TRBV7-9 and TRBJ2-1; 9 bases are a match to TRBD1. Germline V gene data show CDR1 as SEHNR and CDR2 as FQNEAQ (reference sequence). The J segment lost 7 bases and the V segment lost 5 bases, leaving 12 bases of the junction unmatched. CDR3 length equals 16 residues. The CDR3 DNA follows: TGTGCCAGCAGCCTCACGAACAGGGGGCTGGGTAATGAGCAGTTCTTC. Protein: CASSLTNRGLGNEQFF.

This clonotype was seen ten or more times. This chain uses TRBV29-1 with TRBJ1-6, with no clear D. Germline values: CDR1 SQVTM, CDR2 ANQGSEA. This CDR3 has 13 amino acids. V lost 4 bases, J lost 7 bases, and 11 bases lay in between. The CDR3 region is CSVAELINSPLHF. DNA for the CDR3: TGCAGCGTTGCGGAGCTAATCAATTCACCCCTCCACTTT.

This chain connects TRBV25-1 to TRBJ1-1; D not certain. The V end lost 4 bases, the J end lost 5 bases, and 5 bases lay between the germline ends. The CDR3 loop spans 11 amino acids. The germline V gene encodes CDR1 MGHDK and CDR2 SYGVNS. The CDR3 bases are TGTGCCAGCAGTGTGGATACTGAAGCTTTCTTT. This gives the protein CASSVDTEAFF.

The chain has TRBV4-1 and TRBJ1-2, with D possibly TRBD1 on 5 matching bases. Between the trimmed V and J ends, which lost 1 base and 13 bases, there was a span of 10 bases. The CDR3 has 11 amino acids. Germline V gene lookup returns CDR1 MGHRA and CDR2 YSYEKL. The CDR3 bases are TGCGCCAGCAGCCAAGCCCGGGGACTCACCTTC. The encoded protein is CASSQARGLTF.

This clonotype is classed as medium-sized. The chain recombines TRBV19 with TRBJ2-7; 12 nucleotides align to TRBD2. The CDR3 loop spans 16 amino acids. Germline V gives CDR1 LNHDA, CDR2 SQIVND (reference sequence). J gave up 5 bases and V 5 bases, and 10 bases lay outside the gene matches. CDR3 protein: CASSASGLAGGNEQYF. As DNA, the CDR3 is TGTGCCAGTAGTGCCTCGGGACTAGCGGGTGGCAACGAGCAGTACTTC.

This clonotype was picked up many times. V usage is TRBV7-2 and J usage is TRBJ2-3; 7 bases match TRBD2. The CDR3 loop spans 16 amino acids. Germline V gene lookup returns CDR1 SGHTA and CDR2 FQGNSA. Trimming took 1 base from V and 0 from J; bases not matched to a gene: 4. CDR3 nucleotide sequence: TGTGCCAGCAGCTTAGTCGGGGGGTACAGCACAGATACGCAGTATTTT. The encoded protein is CASSLVGGYSTDTQYF.

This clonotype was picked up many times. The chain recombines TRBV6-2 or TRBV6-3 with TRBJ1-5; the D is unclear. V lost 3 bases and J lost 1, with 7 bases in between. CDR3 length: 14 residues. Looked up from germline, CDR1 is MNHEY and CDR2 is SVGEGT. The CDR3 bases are TGTGCCAGCAGTTATACGGGAAGCAATCAGCCCCAGCATTTT. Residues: CASSYTGSNQPQHF.

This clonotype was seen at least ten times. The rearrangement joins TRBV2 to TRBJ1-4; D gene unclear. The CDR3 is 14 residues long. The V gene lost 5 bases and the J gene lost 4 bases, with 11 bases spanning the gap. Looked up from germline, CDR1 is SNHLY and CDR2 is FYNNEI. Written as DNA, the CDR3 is TGTGCCAGCAGTAAATCGAGCCTTAATGAAAAACTGTTTTTT. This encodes CASSKSSLNEKLFF.

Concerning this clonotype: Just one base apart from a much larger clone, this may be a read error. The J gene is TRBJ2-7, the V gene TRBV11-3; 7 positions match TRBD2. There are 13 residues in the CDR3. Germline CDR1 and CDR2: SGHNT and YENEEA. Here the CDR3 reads CASSSTSSYERYF. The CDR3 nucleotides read TGTGCCAGCAGCTCGACTAGCAGCTACGAGCGGTACTTC.

Here the CDR3 reads CASSLAGLANTQYF. The CDR3 region has the DNA TGTGCCAGCAGCTTAGCGGGTCTCGCGAATACGCAGTATTTT. The chain has TRBV7-6 and TRBJ2-3; unclear D gene. Germline CDR1 is SGHVS and CDR2 is FNYEAQ. Trimming removed 0 bases from V and 7 bases from J, with 11 bases in between. The CDR3 is made up of 14 amino acids.

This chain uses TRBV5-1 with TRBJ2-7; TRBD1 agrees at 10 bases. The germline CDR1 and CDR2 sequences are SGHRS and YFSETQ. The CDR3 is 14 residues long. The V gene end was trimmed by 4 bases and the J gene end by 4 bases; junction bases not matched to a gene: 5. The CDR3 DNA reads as TGCGCCAGCAGCGGGACAGGGGAGGGGTACGAGCAGTACTTC. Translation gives CASSGTGEGYEQYF.

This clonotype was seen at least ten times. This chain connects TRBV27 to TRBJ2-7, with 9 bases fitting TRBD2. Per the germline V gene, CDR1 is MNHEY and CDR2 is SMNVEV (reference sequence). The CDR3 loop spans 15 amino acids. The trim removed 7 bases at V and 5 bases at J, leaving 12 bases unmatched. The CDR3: CASTSRLAGNHEQYF. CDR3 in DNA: TGTGCCAGCACCTCCCGGCTAGCGGGAAATCACGAGCAGTACTTC.

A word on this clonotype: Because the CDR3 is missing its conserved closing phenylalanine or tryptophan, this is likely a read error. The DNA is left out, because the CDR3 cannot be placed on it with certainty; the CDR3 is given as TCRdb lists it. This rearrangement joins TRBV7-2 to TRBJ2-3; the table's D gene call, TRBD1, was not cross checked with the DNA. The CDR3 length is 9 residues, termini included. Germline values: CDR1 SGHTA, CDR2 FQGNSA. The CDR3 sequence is CASSPRAGQ.

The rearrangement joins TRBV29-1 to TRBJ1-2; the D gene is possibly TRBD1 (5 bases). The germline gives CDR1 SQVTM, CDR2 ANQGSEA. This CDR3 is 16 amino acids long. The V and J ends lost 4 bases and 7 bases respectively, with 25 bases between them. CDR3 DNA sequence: TGCAGCGTTGGGCCCCGGCCCCCGAGACAGCCCTCTGGCTACACCTTC. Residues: CSVGPRPPRQPSGYTF.

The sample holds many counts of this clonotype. In DNA, the CDR3 is TGTGCCATCAGGGGGGACAGTGGGGAGCAGTTCTTC. Amino acids: CAIRGDSGEQFF. The chain combines TRBV10-3 with TRBJ2-1, with TRBD1 matching over 7 bases. V lost 6 bases, J lost 10 bases, and 6 bases stayed unmatched. This CDR3 spans 12 amino acids. Germline V gene sequence: CDR1 ENHRY, CDR2 SYGVKD.

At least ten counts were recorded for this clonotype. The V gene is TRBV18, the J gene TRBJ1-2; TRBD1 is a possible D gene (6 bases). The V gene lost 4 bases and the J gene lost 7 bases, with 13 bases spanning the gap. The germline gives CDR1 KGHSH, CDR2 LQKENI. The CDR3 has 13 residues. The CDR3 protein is CASSQGGAAGYTF. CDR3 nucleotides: TGTGCCAGCTCACAAGGGGGGGCAGCTGGCTACACCTTC.

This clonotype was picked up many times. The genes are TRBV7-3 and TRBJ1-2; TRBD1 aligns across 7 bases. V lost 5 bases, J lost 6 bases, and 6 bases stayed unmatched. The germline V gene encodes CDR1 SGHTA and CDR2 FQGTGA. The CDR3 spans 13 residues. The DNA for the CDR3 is TGTGCCAGCAGCCTTGACAGGGAACATGGCTACACCTTC. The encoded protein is CASSLDREHGYTF.

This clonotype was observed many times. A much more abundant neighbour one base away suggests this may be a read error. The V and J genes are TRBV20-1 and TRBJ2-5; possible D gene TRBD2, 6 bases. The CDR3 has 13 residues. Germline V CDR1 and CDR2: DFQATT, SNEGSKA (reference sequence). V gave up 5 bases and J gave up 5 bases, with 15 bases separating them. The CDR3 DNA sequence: TGCAGTGCTGGAGGAGCGGAGGGGGAGACCCAGTACTTC. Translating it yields CSAGGAEGETQYF.

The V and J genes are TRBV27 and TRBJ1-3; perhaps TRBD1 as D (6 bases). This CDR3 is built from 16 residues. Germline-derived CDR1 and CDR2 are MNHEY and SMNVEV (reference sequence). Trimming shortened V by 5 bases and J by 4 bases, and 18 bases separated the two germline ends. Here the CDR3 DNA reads TGTGCCAGCAGTGGGTTGGGGGGGCGATTGGGAAACACCATATATTTT. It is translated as CASSGLGGRLGNTIYF.